This T cell receptor beta chain was sequenced in a study of shared clonotypes between healthy human individuals. Note on this clone: Antigen: not known.

The study's findings and limits: The four-donor shared clonotypes exceeded non-shared clonotypes in generation probability, with non-shared ones scoring lower.

V dropped 2 bases and J dropped 10; count of bases not matched to a gene: 7. CDR1 is KGHSH, CDR2 LQKENI, per germline. This CDR3 is built from 15 residues. Per the study methods: There were no quality scores in the junction-only immunoSEQ sequences, so filtering differed. Profiling relied on immunoSEQ multiplex PCR, and the TCRdb table lists in-frame clones only, not all of them. Clone size and V and J calls were adopted from that table, with D and trimming inferred from the DNA. The sample has some 1 million clones, around four fifths seen once. The TCR originated in a man between 18 and 35 years old in good health. The chain recombines TRBV18 with TRBJ1-6, with 8 bases that match TRBD1. Sequenced sample: memory CD4+ T cells sorted from blood. The subset here: CD45RA-negative fraction. The CDR3 here is CASSPGQGGGSPLHF. DNA of the CDR3: TGTGCCAGCTCACCAGGACAGGGCGGAGGGTCACCCCTCCACTTT.